The 5 T cell receptor beta chains below were found in one sample sequenced in a study of blood T cells in healthy people across ages. Together with a sample-barcoded 5' primer, a J-beta primer mix was included in a second PCR lasting about 6 to 12 cycles. TCRdb ran MiXCR on the 5' RACE reads and lists one entry per CDR3 protein. The sample shows about 1.4 million distinct CDR3 sequences, approximately 59% of them seen only once. The sequenced sample consisted of blood. These receptors all come from a man aged 18 to 29 in good health.

This clonotype was seen more than once but under ten times. The rearrangement uses TRBV7-2 and TRBJ2-7; D uncertain. The DNA end is a closer match to TRBJ2-5, so the J assignment may be wrong. Germline lookup yields CDR1 SGHTA and CDR2 FQGNSA. The CDR3 has 13 residues. In DNA, the CDR3 is TGTGCCAGCAGCTTAGGTGGCGATGAGACCCAGTACTTC. This encodes CASSLGGDETQYF.

The chain has TRBV7-9 and TRBJ1-5, with a possible D match to TRBD1 (6 bases). V shed 3 bases and J shed 4 bases, with 16 bases lying between them. The germline CDR1 and CDR2 sequences are SEHNR and FQNEAQ (reference sequence). The CDR3 sequence is 16 residues long. The CDR3 DNA follows: TGTGCCAGCAGCTTCGTCGGGGGGGGGCTTAATCAGCCCCAGCATTTT. It codes for CASSFVGGGLNQPQHF. The complete variable domain, with remaining parts taken from reference TRBV7-9 and TRBJ1-5, reads DTGVSQNPRHKITKRGQNVTFRCDPISEHNRLYWYRQTLGQGPEFLTYFQNEAQLEKSRLLSDRFSAERPKGSFSTLEIQRTEQGDSAMYLCASSFVGGGLNQPQHFGDGTRLSIL.

This sequence joins TRBV5-1 and TRBJ2-5, with 8 bases aligning to TRBD2. The J call could be wrong; TRBJ2-7 is a better fit for the DNA end. The CDR3 sequence is 13 residues long. The germline V gene has CDR1 SGHRS and CDR2 YFSETQ. The CDR3 DNA is TGCGCCAGCAGCGGTAGCGGGGTGTACGAGCAGTACTTC. Encoded protein: CASSGSGVYEQYF.

This chain links TRBV6-5 with TRBJ2-7; D is unresolved. CDR1 and CDR2 from the germline V gene are MNHEY and SVGAGI. The CDR3 totals 15 residues. Trimming removed 6 bases at V and 3 bases at J, with 18 bases between. This chain's CDR3 is CASRSPGQRNYEQYF. The CDR3 DNA follows: TGTGCCAGCAGGTCTCCGGGTCAAAGGAACTACGAGCAGTACTTC.

J is TRBJ1-1 and V is TRBV28; D is possibly TRBD1 (5 bases). Germline lookup yields CDR1 MDHEN and CDR2 SYDVKM. V shed 1 base and J shed 1 base, with 10 bases lying between them. The CDR3 spans 15 residues. CDR3 loop: CASSLSGGGNTEAFF. The DNA for the CDR3 is TGTGCCAGCAGTTTATCCGGGGGGGGGAACACTGAAGCTTTCTTT.